This T cell receptor (beta chain) comes out of a study of T cell repertoires in aging, cancer and after chemotherapy. Comment on this clonotype: Its antigen is unidentified.

Multiplex touch-down PCR with TRB-A/B primers amplified rearranged V-D-J TRB sequences. TCRdb itself ran the multiplex PCR reads through MiXCR, one entry per CDR3 protein. This table holds 3,500 to 4,500 distinct CDR3 sequences, roughly 27% found once. TCR beta rearrangements were amplified from peripheral blood genomic DNA. Study-wide points: The repertoire data cannot show anything about immunological memory following chemotherapy. Median generation probability rose over the chemotherapy interval in each cancer cohort, suggesting rebound thymic output. In healthy donors, age-related TCR diversity loss mainly reflected lost richness. Untreated cancer patients had significantly lower blood TCR diversity than age-matched healthy donors.

Germline loops: CDR1 MNHEY, CDR2 SMNVEV (reference sequence). Deletions cut 8 bases from V and 2 bases from J, with 14 bases between. CDR3 length: 14 amino acids. The clonotype was recovered from a human donor in good health. The sample consisted of blood. V usage is TRBV27 and J usage is TRBJ2-3, with D maybe TRBD1 (6 bases). CDR3 sequence (DNA): TGTGCCAGCTGGCGGACAGTCACCACAGATACGCAGTATTTT. Its protein product is CASWRTVTTDTQYF.